A single sample gave rise to the 19 T cell receptor beta chains below, sequenced in a study of post-analysis software for immune sequencing data. General study findings and limits: Elevated frequency relative to controls characterized several TRBV segments in patients, TRBV5-6, TRBV5-1 and TRBV20-1 among them.

Presence of unique molecular identifiers characterized the TCR beta cDNA libraries. In TCRdb, the PCR reads were re-called with MiXCR into one record per CDR3 protein. The sample contains about 760,000 distinct CDR3 sequences, roughly 30% of which appear only once. These TCRs are of unknown antigen specificity. The sequenced sample consisted of blood. Receptor source: a girl aged 10-17 years with multiple sclerosis.

The genes are TRBV29-1 and TRBJ2-5, with 7 bases identical to TRBD1. CDR3 size: 13 residues. Germline V gene lookup returns CDR1 SQVTM and CDR2 ANQGSEA. With 2 bases clipped from V and 7 bases from J, the junction kept 7 bases outside the gene matches. The CDR3 bases are TGCAGCGTTGAACAGACAGGGTGGGGGACCCAGTACTTC. Translating it yields CSVEQTGWGTQYF.

The V and J genes are TRBV14 and TRBJ2-1; D possibly uses TRBD1 or TRBD2 (5 bases each). In germline, CDR1 is SGHDN, CDR2 FVKESK. The CDR3 is 15 residues long. V was pared by 4 bases and J by 9 bases, with 19 bases between. The CDR3 coding sequence is TGTGCCAGCAGCCGAGGGGTACGGGGAGAGGGTGAGCAGTTCTTC. Amino acids: CASSRGVRGEGEQFF.

This sequence joins TRBV4-3 and TRBJ2-2; no firm D call. The CDR3 covers 13 residues. V shed 4 bases and J shed 7 bases, with 10 bases lying between them. Germline loops: CDR1 LGHNA, CDR2 YSLEER. CDR3 nucleotide sequence: TGCGCCAGCAGCCCCTATAGGGTCGGGGAGCTGTTTTTT. It is translated as CASSPYRVGELFF.

Points on this clonotype: One end of the junction does not line up with germline, which may come from a read error. V and J are TRBV6-5 and TRBJ2-5; 9 bases agree with TRBD2. The CDR3 is 15 residues long. Germline-derived CDR1 and CDR2 are MNHEY and SVGAGI. CDR3 in amino acids: CVSSSAAGGAETQYF. The CDR3 bases are TGTGTCAGCAGTTCAGCGGCGGGAGGGGCAGAGACCCAGTACTTC.

The chain couples TRBV20-1 to TRBJ1-1, with unresolved D. Trimming pared 5 bases from V and 4 bases from J, leaving 14 bases between. This CDR3 contains 13 residues. The germline gives CDR1 DFQATT, CDR2 SNEGSKA (reference sequence). CDR3 protein: CSAPIGLTTEAFF. DNA of the CDR3: TGCAGTGCTCCGATTGGCCTGACCACTGAAGCTTTCTTT.

This clonotype appeared a few times. V usage is TRBV20-1 and J usage is TRBJ1-2, with D tentatively TRBD1 (5 bases). Germline V gives CDR1 DFQATT, CDR2 SNEGSKA (reference sequence). CDR3 length: 13 residues. CDR3 in amino acids: CSGLIRQNYGYTF. The CDR3 bases are TGCAGCGGCCTGATAAGACAGAACTATGGCTACACCTTC.

The rearrangement uses TRBV7-6 and TRBJ2-3; 8 positions agree with TRBD2. The CDR3 contains 16 residues. CDR1 is SGHVS, CDR2 FNYEAQ, per germline. V shed 1 base, J shed 2 bases, and the junction held 5 bases outside the gene matches. In DNA, the CDR3 is TGTGCCAGCAGCTTAGGGGCTAGCGGGCACACAGATACGCAGTATTTT. Protein: CASSLGASGHTDTQYF.

This clonotype occurred a few times. The chain employs TRBV18 and TRBJ1-4; no reliable D call. Germline V lookup: CDR1 KGHSH, CDR2 LQKENI. This CDR3 has 13 amino acids. The V gene lost 3 bases and the J gene lost 3 bases, with 5 bases spanning the gap. The CDR3 sequence is CASSPLANEKLFF. The DNA for the CDR3 is TGTGCCAGCTCACCGCTTGCTAATGAAAAACTGTTTTTT.

This clonotype occurred a few times. The J gene is TRBJ2-5, the V gene TRBV28; D is perhaps TRBD1 (6 bases). Germline-derived CDR1 and CDR2 are MDHEN and SYDVKM. The CDR3 loop spans 14 amino acids. V lost 5 bases, J lost 2 bases, and 12 bases lay in between. DNA of the CDR3: TGTGCCAGCAGTAAATCAGGGGTACAAGAGACCCAGTACTTC. Translation: CASSKSGVQETQYF.

The table lists this clonotype with a count of one. The chain's CDR3 is CASSLRFLAGEPAPQETQYF. Here the CDR3 DNA reads TGCGCCAGCAGCTTGAGATTCCTAGCGGGAGAGCCCGCCCCCCAAGAGACCCAGTACTTC. The V call is TRBV5-1, the J call TRBJ2-5; 10 positions match TRBD2. The V gene's germline CDR1 is SGHRS and CDR2 YFSETQ. V lost 1 base to trimming and J lost 1 base; unmatched junction nucleotides: 16. The CDR3 spans 20 residues.

The CDR3 loop reads CSVGTSGRRGEQFF. The CDR3 coding sequence is TGCAGCGTTGGGACTAGCGGGAGAAGGGGTGAGCAGTTCTTC. The rearrangement uses TRBV29-1 and TRBJ2-1, with 13 bases that match TRBD2. Trimming at V came to 4 bases and at J to 9 bases, leaving 6 bases not matched to a gene. CDR3 length equals 14 residues. Germline CDR1 is SQVTM and CDR2 is ANQGSEA.

This clonotype occurred many times. This chain uses TRBV10-2 with TRBJ2-7; 9 nucleotides match TRBD2. The CDR3 sequence is 14 residues long. The trim removed 8 bases at V and 3 bases at J, leaving 8 bases unmatched. The germline V gene encodes CDR1 WSHSY and CDR2 SAAADI. CDR3 DNA: TGCGCCAGCGGCTTAGTAGCGGGAGTCTACGAGCAGTACTTC. Residues: CASGLVAGVYEQYF.

There are a few counts of this clonotype. The gene calls are TRBV4-1 and TRBJ1-2; a weak D match, TRBD1 (5 bases). V gave up 5 bases and J gave up 2 bases, with 15 bases separating them. The CDR3 covers 15 residues. CDR1 is MGHRA, CDR2 YSYEKL, per germline. CDR3 DNA sequence: TGCGCCAGCAGCTGGACACGGGATTCAAACTATGGCTACACCTTC. Translating it yields CASSWTRDSNYGYTF.

To note about this clonotype: The junction does not match germline at one end; this may be a read error. The chain combines TRBV25-1 with TRBJ2-1; D gene unclear. The CDR3 sequence is 15 residues long. CDR1 is MGHDK and CDR2 is SYGVNS in the germline V gene. The CDR3 here is CASSEGPSIMDERFF. CDR3 bases: TGTGCCAGCAGTGAAGGTCCCTCAATCATGGATGAGCGGTTCTTC.

This clonotype was picked up many times. The gene calls are TRBV12-3 or TRBV12-4 and TRBJ2-1; 13 nucleotides align to TRBD2. The CDR3 is made up of 20 amino acids. V trimming: 4 bases; J trimming: 0 bases; junction bases outside the gene matches: 12. CDR3 region: CASSSRRTSGGPSSYNEQFF. DNA for the CDR3: TGTGCCAGCAGTTCCCGGCGGACTAGCGGGGGTCCGAGCTCCTACAATGAGCAGTTCTTC.

This chain connects TRBV12-3 or TRBV12-4 to TRBJ2-1; TRBD2 is a possible D gene (5 bases). CDR3 length: 13 amino acids. Trimming took 3 bases from V and 5 from J, leaving 8 bases between them. The CDR3 here is CASSLYGNNEQFF. For the CDR3, the DNA is TGTGCCAGCAGTTTGTACGGGAACAATGAGCAGTTCTTC.

This clonotype was counted at least ten times. The V and J genes are TRBV29-1 and TRBJ2-4, with D possibly TRBD2 on 5 matching bases. Trimming shortened V by 2 bases and J by 3 bases, and 17 bases separated the two germline ends. Germline loops: CDR1 SQVTM, CDR2 ANQGSEA. This CDR3 contains 16 residues. CDR3 DNA: TGCAGCGTTGAAATCGTGATGGGGAGTGGCAAAAACATTCAGTACTTC. This translates into CSVEIVMGSGKNIQYF.

This clonotype was detected only a few times. The CDR3 DNA reads TGCGCCAGCAGCTTGGTTACAGCCCATCCAAATGGCTACACCTTC. Protein: CASSLVTAHPNGYTF. This chain links TRBV5-1 with TRBJ1-2; D call uncertain. Germline loops: CDR1 SGHRS, CDR2 YFSETQ. The V and J ends lost 0 bases and 6 bases respectively, with 15 bases between them. This CDR3 is built from 15 residues.

This chain joins TRBV2 and TRBJ2-7; D unclear. From germline, CDR1 is SNHLY and CDR2 FYNNEI. This CDR3 spans 12 amino acids. The germline V and J ends were trimmed by 4 bases and 10 bases, with 14 bases remaining between them. The CDR3 region is CASSVGPQVQYF. In DNA form, the CDR3 reads TGTGCCAGCAGTGTCGGACCCCAGGTCCAGTACTTC. The full variable domain, completed using reference TRBV2 and TRBJ2-7, is EPEVTQTPSHQVTQMGQEVILRCVPISNHLYFYWYRQILGQKVEFLVSFYNNEISEKSEIFDDQFSVERPDGSNFTLKIRSTKLEDSAMYFCASSVGPQVQYFGPGTRLTVT.